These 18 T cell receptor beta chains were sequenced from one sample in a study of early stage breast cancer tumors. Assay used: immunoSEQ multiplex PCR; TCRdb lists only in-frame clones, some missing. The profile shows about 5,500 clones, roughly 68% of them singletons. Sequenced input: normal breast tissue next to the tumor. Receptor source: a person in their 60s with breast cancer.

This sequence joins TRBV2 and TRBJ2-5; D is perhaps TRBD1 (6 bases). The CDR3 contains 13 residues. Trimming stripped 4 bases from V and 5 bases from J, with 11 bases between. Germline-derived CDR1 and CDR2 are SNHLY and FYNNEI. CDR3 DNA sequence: TGTGCCAGCAGTGCAGACAGGTCCGAGACCCAGTACTTC. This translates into CASSADRSETQYF.

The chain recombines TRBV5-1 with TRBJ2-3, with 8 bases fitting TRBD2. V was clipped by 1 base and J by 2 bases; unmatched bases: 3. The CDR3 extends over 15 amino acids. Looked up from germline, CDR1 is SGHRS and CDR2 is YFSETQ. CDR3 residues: CASSLSGGYTDTQYF. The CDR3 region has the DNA TGCGCCAGCAGCTTGAGCGGGGGCTACACAGATACGCAGTATTTT.

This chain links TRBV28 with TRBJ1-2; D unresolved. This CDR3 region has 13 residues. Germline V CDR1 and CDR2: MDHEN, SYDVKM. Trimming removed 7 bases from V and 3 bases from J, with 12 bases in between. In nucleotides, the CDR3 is TGTGCCAGCACGGAGAGGCAAGACTATGGCTACACCTTC. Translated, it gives CASTERQDYGYTF.

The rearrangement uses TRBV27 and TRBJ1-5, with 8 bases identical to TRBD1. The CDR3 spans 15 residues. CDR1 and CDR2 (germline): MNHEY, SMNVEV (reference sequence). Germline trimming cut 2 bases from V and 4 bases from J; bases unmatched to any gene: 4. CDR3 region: CASSLGQGPNQPQHF. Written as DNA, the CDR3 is TGTGCCAGCAGTTTAGGACAGGGCCCAAATCAGCCCCAGCATTTT.

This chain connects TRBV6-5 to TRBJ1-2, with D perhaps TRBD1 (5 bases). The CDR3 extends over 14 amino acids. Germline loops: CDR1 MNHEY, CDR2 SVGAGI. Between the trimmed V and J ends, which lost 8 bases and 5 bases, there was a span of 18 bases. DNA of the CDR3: TGTGCCAGCGCTTATACCGGGGCCCTATATGGCTACACCTTC. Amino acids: CASAYTGALYGYTF.

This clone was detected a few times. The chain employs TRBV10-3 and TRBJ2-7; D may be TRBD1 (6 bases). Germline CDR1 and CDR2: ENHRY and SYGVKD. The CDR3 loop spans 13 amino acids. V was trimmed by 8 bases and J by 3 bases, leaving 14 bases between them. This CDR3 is CAIEAQGNYEQYF. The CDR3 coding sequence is TGTGCCATCGAGGCGCAGGGGAACTACGAGCAGTACTTC.

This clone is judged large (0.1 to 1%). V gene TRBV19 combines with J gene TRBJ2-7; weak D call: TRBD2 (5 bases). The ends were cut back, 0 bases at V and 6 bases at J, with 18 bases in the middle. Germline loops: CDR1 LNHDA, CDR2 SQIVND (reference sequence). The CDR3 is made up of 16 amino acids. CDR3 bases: TGTGCCAGTAGTATAGATCGAACGGGATTTCTTTCCGAGCAGTACTTC. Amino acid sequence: CASSIDRTGFLSEQYF.

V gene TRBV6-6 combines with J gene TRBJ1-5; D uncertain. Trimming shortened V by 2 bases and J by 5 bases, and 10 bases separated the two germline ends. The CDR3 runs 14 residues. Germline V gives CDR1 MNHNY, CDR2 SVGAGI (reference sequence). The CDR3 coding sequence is TGTGCCAGCAGTTACGATTCGGCCGATCAGCCCCAGCATTTT. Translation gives CASSYDSADQPQHF.

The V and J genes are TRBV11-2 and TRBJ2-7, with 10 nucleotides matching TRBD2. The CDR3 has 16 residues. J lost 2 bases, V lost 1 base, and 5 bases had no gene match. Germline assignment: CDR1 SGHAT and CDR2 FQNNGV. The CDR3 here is CASSLGSGGSTYEQYF. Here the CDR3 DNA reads TGTGCCAGCAGCTTAGGTAGCGGGGGGTCTACCTACGAGCAGTACTTC.

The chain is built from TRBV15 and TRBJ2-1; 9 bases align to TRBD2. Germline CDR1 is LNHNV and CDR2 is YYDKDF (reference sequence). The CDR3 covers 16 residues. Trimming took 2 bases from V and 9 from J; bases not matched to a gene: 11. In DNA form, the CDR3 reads TGTGCCACCAGCAGACCCACGTGGCGGGGGGGCCTTGAGCAGTTCTTC. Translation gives CATSRPTWRGGLEQFF.

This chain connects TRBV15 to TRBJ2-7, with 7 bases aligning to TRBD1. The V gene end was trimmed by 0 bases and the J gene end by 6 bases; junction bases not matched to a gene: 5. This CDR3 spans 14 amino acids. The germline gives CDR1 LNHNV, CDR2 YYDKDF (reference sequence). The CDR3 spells CATSRDRGFGEQYF. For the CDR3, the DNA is TGTGCCACCAGCAGAGACAGGGGGTTTGGCGAGCAGTACTTC.

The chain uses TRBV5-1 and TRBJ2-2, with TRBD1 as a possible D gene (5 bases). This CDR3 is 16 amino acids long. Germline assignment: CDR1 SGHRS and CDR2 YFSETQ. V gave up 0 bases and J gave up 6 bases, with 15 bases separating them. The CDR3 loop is CASSLDAGINAGELFF. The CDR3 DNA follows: TGCGCCAGCAGCTTGGATGCAGGGATAAACGCCGGGGAGCTGTTTTTT. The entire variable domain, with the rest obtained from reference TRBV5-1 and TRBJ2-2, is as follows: KAGVTQTPRYLIKTRGQQVTLSCSPISGHRSVSWYQQTPGQGLQFLFEYFSETQRNKGNFPGRFSGRQFSNSRSEMNVSTLELGDSALYLCASSLDAGINAGELFFGEGSRLTVL.

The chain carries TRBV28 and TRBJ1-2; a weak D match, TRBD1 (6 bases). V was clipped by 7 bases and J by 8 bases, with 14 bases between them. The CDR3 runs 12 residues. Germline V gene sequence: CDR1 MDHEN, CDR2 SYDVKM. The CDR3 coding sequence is TGTGCCAGCAACACAGGGCCACTAGGCTACACCTTC. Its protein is CASNTGPLGYTF.

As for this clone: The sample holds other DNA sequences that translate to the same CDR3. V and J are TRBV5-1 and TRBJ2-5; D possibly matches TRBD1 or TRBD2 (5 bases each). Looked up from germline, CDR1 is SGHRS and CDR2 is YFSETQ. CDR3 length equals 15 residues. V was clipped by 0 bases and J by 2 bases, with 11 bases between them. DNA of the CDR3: TGCGCCAGCAGCTTGGGGGGACCTATGCAAGAGACCCAGTACTTC. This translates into CASSLGGPMQETQYF.

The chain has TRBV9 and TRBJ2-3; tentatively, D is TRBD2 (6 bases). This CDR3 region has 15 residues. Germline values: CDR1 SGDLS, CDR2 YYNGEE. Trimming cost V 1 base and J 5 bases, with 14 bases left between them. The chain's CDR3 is CASSVKEGRGDTQYF. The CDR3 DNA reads TGTGCCAGCAGCGTAAAGGAGGGCCGTGGAGATACGCAGTATTTT.

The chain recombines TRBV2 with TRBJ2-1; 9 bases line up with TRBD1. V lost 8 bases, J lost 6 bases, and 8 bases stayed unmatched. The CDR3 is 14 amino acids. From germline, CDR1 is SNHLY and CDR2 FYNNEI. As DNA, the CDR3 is TGTGCCAGCGGGGGACAGGGTATCGGCAATGAGCAGTTCTTC. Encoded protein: CASGGQGIGNEQFF.

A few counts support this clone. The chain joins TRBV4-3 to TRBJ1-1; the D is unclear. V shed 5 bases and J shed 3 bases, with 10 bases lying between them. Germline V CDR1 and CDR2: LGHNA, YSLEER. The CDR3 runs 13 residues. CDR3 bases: TGCGCCAGCAGCAGGACGGCGGACACTGAAGCTTTCTTT. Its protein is CASSRTADTEAFF.

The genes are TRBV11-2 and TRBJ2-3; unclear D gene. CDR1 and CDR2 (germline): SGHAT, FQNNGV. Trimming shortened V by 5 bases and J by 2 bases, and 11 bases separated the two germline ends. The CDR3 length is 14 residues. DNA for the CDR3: TGTGCCAGCAGCCAGCACGCTGTCACAGATACGCAGTATTTT. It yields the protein CASSQHAVTDTQYF.